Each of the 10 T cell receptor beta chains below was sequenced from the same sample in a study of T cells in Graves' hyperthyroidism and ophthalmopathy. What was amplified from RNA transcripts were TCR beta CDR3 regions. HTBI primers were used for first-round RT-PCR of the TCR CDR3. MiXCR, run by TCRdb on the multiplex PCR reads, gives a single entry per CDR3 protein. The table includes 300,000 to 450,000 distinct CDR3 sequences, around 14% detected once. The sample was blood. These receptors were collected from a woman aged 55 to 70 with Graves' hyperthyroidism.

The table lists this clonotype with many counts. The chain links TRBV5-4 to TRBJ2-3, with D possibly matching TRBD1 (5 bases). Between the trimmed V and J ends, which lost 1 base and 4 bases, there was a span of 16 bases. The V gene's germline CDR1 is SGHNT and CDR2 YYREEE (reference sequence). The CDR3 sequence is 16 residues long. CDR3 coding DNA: TGTGCCAGCAGCTTGTTGCGACCTTGGGGCGCAGATACGCAGTATTTT. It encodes CASSLLRPWGADTQYF. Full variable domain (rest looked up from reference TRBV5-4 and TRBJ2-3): ETGVTQSPTHLIKTRGQQVTLRCSSQSGHNTVSWYQQALGQGPQFIFQYYREEENGRGNFPPRFSGLQFPNYSSELNVNALELDDSALYLCASSLLRPWGADTQYFGPGTRLTVL.

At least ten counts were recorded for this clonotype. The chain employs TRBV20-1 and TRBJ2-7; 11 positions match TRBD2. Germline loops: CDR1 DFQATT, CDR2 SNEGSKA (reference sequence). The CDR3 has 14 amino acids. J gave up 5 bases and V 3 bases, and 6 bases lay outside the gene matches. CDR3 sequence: CSASTLAGVNEQYF. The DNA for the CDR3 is TGCAGTGCTAGTACACTAGCGGGAGTGAACGAGCAGTACTTC.

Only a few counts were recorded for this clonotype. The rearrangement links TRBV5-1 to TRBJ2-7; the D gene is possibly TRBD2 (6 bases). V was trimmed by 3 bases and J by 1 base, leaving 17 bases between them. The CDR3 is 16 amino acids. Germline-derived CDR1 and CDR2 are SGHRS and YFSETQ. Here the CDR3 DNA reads TGCGCCAGCAGCTGGACCCTGGCGGGACCGTCCTACGAGCAGTACTTC. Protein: CASSWTLAGPSYEQYF.

The CDR3 region is CAISGDGGGTDTQYF. CDR3 DNA sequence: TGTGCCATCAGTGGGGACGGGGGCGGCACAGATACGCAGTATTTT. The V call is TRBV10-3, the J call TRBJ2-3, with D perhaps being TRBD1 or TRBD2 (6 bases each). There are 15 residues in the CDR3. Trimming cost V 4 bases and J 1 base, with 12 bases left between them. Germline CDR1 is ENHRY and CDR2 is SYGVKD.

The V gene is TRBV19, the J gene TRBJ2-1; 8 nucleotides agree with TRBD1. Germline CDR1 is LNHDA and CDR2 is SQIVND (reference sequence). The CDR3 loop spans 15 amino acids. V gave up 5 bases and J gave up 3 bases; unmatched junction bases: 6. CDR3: CASSFFGQGYNEQFF. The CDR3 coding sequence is TGTGCCAGTAGTTTTTTTGGACAGGGCTACAATGAGCAGTTCTTC.

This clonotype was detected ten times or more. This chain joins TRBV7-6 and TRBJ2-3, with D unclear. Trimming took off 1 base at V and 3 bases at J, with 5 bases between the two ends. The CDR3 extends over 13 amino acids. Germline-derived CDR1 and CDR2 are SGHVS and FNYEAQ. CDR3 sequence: CASSLVVTDTQYF. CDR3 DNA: TGTGCCAGCAGCTTAGTCGTGACAGATACGCAGTATTTT.

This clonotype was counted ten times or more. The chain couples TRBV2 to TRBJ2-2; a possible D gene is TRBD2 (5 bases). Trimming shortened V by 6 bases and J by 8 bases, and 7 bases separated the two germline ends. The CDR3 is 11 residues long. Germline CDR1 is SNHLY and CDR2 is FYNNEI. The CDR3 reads CASSWEGELFF. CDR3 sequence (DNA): TGTGCCAGCAGCTGGGAGGGGGAGCTGTTTTTT.

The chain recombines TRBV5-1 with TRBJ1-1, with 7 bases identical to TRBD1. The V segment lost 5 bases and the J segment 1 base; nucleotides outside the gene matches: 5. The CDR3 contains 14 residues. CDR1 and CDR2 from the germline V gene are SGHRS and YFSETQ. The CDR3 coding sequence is TGCGCCAGCAGTTGGGGACAGAGGAACACTGAAGCTTTCTTT. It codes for CASSWGQRNTEAFF. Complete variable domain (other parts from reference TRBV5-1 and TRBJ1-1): KAGVTQTPRYLIKTRGQQVTLSCSPISGHRSVSWYQQTPGQGLQFLFEYFSETQRNKGNFPGRFSGRQFSNSRSEMNVSTLELGDSALYLCASSWGQRNTEAFFGQGTRLTVV.

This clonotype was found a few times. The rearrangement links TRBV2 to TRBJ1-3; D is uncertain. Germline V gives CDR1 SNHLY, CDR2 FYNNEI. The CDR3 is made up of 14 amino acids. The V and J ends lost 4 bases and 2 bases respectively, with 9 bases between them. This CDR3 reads CASSGQVAGNTIYF. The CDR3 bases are TGTGCCAGCAGTGGTCAGGTGGCTGGAAACACCATATATTTT.

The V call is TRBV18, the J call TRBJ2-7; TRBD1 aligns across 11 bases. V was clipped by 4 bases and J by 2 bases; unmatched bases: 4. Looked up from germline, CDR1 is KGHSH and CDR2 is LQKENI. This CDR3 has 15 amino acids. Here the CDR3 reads CASSLGQGEAYEQYF. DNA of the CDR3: TGTGCCAGCTCACTGGGACAGGGGGAAGCCTACGAGCAGTACTTC.